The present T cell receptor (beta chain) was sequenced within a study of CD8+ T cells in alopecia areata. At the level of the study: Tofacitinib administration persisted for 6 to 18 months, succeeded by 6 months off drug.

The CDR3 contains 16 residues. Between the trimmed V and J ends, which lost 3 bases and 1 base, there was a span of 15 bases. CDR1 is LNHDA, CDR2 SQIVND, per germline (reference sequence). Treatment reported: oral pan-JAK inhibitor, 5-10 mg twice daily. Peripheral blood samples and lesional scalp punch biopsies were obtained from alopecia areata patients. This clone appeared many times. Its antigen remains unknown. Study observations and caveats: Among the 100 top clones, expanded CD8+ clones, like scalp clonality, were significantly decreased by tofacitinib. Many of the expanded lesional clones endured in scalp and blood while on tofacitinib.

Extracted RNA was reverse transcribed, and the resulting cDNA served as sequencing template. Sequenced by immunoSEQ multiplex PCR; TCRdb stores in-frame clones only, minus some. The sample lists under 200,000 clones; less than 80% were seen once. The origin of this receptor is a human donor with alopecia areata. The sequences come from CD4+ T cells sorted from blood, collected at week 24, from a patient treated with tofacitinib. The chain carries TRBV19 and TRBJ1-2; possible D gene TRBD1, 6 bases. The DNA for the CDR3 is TGTGCCAGTAGTATCGGACAGAGAACGTTTAACTATGGCTACACCTTC. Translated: CASSIGQRTFNYGYTF.